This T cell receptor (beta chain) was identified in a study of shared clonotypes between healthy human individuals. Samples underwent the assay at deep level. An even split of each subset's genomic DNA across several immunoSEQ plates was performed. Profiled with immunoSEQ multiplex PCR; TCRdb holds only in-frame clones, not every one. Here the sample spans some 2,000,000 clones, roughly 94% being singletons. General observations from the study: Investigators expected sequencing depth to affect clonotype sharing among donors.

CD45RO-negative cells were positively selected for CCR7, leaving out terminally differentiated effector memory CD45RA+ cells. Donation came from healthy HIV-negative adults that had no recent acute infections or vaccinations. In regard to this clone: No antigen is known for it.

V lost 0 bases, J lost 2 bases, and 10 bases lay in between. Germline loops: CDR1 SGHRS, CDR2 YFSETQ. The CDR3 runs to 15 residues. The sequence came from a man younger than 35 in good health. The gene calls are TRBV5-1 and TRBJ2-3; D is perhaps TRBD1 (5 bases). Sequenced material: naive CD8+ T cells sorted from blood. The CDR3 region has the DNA TGCGCCAGCAGCTTGGAAAGTGGGGCCACAGATACGCAGTATTTT. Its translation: CASSLESGATDTQYF.